This is a list of T cell receptor beta chains from one sample in a study of blood T cells in healthy people across ages. MiXCR, applied by TCRdb to the 5' RACE reads, yields one record per CDR3 protein. Of over 450,000 distinct CDR3 sequences listed, 24% are singletons. The same sample was also studied in work on T cells of mothers and their children.

Material: blood. These receptors were obtained from a boy aged 5-17 years in good health. Each CDR3 is given with its conserved first and last residue. D genes are given only for firm matches. Where a row states a size, it is once, few, many or the class of an expanded clone; other rows omit it.

.	TRBV20-1	.	TRBJ2-5	CSARGVRGQQETQYF	TGCAGTGCTCGCGGTGTACGGGGTCAGCAAGAGACCCAGTACTTC
few	TRBV7-6	TRBD2	TRBJ2-4	CASSPGTSGALAKNIQYF	TGTGCCAGCAGCCCCGGGACTAGCGGAGCTCTAGCCAAAAACATTCAGTACTTC
.	TRBV20-1	.	TRBJ1-1	CSARDQEKRVNTEAFF	TGCAGTGCTAGAGATCAGGAGAAAAGAGTGAACACTGAAGCTTTCTTT
few	TRBV6-2/TRBV6-3	.	TRBJ2-7	CASSYPEGGEPYEQYF	TGTGCCAGCAGTTACCCAGAAGGGGGAGAACCCTACGAGCAGTACTTC
.	TRBV4-3	.	TRBJ2-7	CASSQVQGWDEQYF	TGCGCCAGCAGCCAAGTGCAGGGTTGGGACGAGCAGTACTTC
few	TRBV7-9	.	TRBJ2-7	CASSLLSRGGGEQYF	TGTGCCAGCAGCTTATTATCCAGGGGCGGCGGCGAGCAGTACTTC
few	TRBV7-2	TRBD1	TRBJ1-2	CASSSNGQGLGGGYTF	TGTGCCAGCAGCTCGAATGGACAGGGTTTGGGAGGCGGCTACACCTTC
once	TRBV29-1	TRBD2	TRBJ2-3	CSVRGRAFLDTQYF	TGCAGCGTTAGAGGGAGGGCCTTCTTGGATACGCAGTATTTT
many	TRBV20-1	.	TRBJ1-4	CSARAQGSDEKLFF	TGCAGTGCTAGAGCTCAGGGGTCCGATGAAAAACTGTTTTTT
.	TRBV2	.	TRBJ1-5	CASSHGQKNQPQHF	TGTGCCAGCAGCCATGGACAAAAAAATCAGCCCCAGCATTTT
few	TRBV6-4	.	TRBJ2-1	CASSDTTDFNEQFF	TGTGCCAGCAGTGACACGACAGATTTCAATGAGCAGTTCTTC
.	TRBV10-3	.	TRBJ2-6	CAISFQSNGANVLTF	TGTGCCATCAGTTTCCAATCTAACGGGGCCAACGTCCTGACTTTC
few	TRBV11-2	.	TRBJ1-5	CASSVLPHQPQHF	TGTGCCAGCAGCGTACTACCCCATCAGCCCCAGCATTTT
.	TRBV4-3	TRBD2	TRBJ2-6	CASSQATSGYSGANVLTF	TGCGCCAGCAGCCAAGCGACTAGCGGGTACTCTGGGGCCAACGTCCTGACTTTC
few	TRBV7-9	.	TRBJ1-3	CASSPVRVDGNTIYF	TGTGCCAGCAGTCCAGTTAGGGTTGATGGAAACACCATATATTTT
once	TRBV2	TRBD2	TRBJ2-5	CASSGRREYQETQYF	TGTGCCAGCAGTGGGAGGCGGGAGTACCAAGAGACCCAGTACTTC
.	TRBV5-4	TRBD1	TRBJ2-3	CASSNRRTGVTDTQYF	TGTGCCAGCAGCAATCGTCGGACAGGGGTCACAGATACGCAGTATTTT
.	TRBV24-1	.	TRBJ1-2	CATTYGYTF	TGTGCCACCACCTATGGCTACACCTTC
.	TRBV18	.	TRBJ2-4	CASSPQENIQYF	TGTGCCAGCTCACCACAGGAAAACATTCAGTACTTC
.	TRBV6-2/TRBV6-3	.	TRBJ1-2	CASSYAVFYGYTF	TGTGCCAGCAGTTACGCGGTTTTCTATGGCTACACCTTC
.	TRBV7-8	.	TRBJ2-5	CASLESQETQYF	TGCGCCTCCTTGGAGTCCCAAGAGACCCAGTACTTC
.	TRBV2	.	TRBJ2-3	CASSGELGDTQYF	TGTGCCAGCAGTGGGGAGCTCGGAGATACGCAGTATTTT
.	TRBV6-2/TRBV6-3	TRBD2	TRBJ2-1	CASSLPGLAFNEQFF	TGTGCCAGCAGTTTACCGGGACTAGCTTTCAATGAGCAGTTCTTC
.	TRBV2	.	TRBJ2-2	CASELGRTLMNTGELFF	TGTGCCAGCGAACTAGGCCGAACCCTTATGAACACCGGGGAGCTGTTTTTT